This T cell receptor beta chain is drawn from a study of blood T cell repertoires in COVID-19. Overall study: T cells, B-cell-depleted T cells, or PBMCs supplied cDNA or gDNA.

This CDR3 is 12 amino acids long. Trimming cost V 5 bases and J 3 bases, with 5 bases left between them. Authors' data handling: Estimated nucleated cell counts came from reference gene primer amplification. Repertoires were generated with immunoSEQ multiplex PCR, while TCRdb's copy carries only in-frame clones and drops some. That table is the source of V, J and clone size, and D and trimming were worked out from the DNA. Counted here are about 180,000 clones, more than 65% occurring once; the ten biggest clones make up roughly a tenth. The chain is built from TRBV12-3 or TRBV12-4 and TRBJ1-5, with D unclear. The specimen was peripheral blood. This clonotype originated in a woman older than 75 with active or convalescent COVID-19. The CDR3 nucleotides are TGTGCCAGCAGTCACAACAATCAGCCCCAGCATTTT. It specifies CASSHNNQPQHF.